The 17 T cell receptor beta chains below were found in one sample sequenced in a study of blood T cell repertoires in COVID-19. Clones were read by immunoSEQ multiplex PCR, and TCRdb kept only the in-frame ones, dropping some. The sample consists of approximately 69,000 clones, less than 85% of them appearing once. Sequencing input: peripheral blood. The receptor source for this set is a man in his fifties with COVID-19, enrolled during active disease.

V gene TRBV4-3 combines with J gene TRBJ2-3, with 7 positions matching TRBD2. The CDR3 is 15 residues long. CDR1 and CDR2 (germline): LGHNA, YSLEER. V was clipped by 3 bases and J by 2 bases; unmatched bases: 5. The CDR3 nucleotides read TGCGCCAGCAGCCATGGGGGGGGAAACACAGATACGCAGTATTTT. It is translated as CASSHGGGNTDTQYF.

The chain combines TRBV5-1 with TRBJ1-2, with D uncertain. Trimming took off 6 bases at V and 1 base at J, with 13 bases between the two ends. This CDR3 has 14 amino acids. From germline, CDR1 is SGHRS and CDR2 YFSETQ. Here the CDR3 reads CASNKPEGNYGYTF. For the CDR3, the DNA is TGCGCCAGCAACAAGCCGGAGGGTAACTATGGCTACACCTTC.

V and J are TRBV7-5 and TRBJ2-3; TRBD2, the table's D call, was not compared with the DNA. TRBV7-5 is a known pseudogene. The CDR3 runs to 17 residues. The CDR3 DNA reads TGTGTCAGAAGCTTAGCGACTAGCGGGGGCAGCACAGATACGCAGTATTTT. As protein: CVRSLATSGGSTDTQYF.

CDR3 loop: CASRSPRVDGNQPQHF. In nucleotides, the CDR3 is TGTGCAAGTCGCTCCCCACGGGTAGATGGCAATCAGCCCCAGCATTTT. V and J are TRBV12-2 and TRBJ1-5. TRBV12-2 is flagged as a pseudogene. This CDR3 spans 16 amino acids.

Written as DNA, the CDR3 is TGTGCCACCAGCGGCTTTACAGGGGGGAATCAGCCCCAGCATTTT. Translating gives CATSGFTGGNQPQHF. The chain carries TRBV15 and TRBJ1-5; 8 bases are a match to TRBD1. CDR3 length equals 15 residues. Germline lookup yields CDR1 LNHNV and CDR2 YYDKDF (reference sequence). The ends lost 5 bases at V and 4 bases at J; junction bases unmatched: 7.

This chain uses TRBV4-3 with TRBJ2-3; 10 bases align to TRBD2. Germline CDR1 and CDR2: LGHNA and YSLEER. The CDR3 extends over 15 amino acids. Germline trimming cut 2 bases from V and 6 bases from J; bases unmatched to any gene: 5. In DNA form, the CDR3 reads TGCGCCAGCAGCCAAACAGCGGGGGGGGTGGATACGCAGTATTTT. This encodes CASSQTAGGVDTQYF.

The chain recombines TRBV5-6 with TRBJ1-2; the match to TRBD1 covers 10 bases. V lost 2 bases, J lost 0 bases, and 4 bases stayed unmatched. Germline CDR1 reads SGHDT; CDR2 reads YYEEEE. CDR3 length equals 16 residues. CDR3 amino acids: CASSLGDRGPNYGYTF. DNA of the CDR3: TGTGCCAGCAGCTTAGGGGACAGGGGACCTAACTATGGCTACACCTTC. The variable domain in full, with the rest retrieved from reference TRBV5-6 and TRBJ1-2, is DAGVTQSPTHLIKTRGQQVTLRCSPKSGHDTVSWYQQALGQGPQFIFQYYEEEERQRGNFPDRFSGHQFPNYSSELNVNALLLGDSALYLCASSLGDRGPNYGYTFGSGTRLTVV.

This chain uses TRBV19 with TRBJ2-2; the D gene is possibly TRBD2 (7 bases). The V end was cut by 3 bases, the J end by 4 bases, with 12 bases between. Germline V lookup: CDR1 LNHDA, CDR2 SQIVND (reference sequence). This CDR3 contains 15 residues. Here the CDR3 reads CASSIAGARTGELFF. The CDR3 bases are TGTGCCAGTAGTATTGCGGGGGCGCGCACCGGGGAGCTGTTTTTT.

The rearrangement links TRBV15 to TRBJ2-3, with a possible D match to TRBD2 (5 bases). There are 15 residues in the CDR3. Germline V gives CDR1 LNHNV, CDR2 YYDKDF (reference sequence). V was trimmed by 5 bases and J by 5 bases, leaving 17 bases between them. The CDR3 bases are TGTGCCACCAGCGGATTCTCGGGAAGAATAGATACGCAGTATTTT. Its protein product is CATSGFSGRIDTQYF.

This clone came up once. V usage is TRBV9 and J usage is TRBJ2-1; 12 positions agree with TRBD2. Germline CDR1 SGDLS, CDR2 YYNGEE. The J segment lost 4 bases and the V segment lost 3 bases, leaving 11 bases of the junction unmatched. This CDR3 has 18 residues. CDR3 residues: CASSGTSGGTHKYNEQFF. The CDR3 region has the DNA TGTGCCAGCAGCGGTACTAGCGGGGGGACTCATAAGTACAATGAGCAGTTCTTC.

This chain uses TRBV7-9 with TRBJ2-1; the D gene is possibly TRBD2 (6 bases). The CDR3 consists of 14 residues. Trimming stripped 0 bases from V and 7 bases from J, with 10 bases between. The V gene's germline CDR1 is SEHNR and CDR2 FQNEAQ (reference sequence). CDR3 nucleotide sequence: TGTGCCAGCAGCTTAGCGGAGGGTATGAATGAGCAGTTCTTC. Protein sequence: CASSLAEGMNEQFF.

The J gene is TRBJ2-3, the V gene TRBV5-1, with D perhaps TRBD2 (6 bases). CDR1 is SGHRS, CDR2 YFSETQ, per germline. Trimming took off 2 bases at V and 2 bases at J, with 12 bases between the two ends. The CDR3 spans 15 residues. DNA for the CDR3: TGCGCCAGCAGCTTATTTCCTAGCGACACAGATACGCAGTATTTT. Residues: CASSLFPSDTDTQYF.

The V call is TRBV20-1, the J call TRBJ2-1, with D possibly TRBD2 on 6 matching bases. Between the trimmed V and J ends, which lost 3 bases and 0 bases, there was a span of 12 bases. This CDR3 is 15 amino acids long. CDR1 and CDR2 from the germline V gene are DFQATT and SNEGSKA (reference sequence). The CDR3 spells CSASIGGSSYNEQFF. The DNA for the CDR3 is TGCAGTGCTAGTATCGGGGGAAGCTCCTACAATGAGCAGTTCTTC.

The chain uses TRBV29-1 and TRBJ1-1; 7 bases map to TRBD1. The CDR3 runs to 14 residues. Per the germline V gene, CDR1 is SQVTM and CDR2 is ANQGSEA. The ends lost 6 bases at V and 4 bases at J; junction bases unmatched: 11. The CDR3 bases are TGCAGCGTGGACGACAGGGTTTTTGGCACTGAAGCTTTCTTT. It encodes CSVDDRVFGTEAFF.

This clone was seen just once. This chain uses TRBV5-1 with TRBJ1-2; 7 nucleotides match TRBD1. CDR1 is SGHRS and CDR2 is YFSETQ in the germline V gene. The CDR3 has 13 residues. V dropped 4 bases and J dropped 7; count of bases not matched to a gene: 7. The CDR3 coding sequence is TGCGCCAGCAGCCCCCAGGGGGTCCGTGGCTACACCTTC. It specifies CASSPQGVRGYTF.

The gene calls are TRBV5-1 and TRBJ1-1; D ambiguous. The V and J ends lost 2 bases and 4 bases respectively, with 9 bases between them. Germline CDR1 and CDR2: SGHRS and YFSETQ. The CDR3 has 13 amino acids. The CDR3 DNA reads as TGCGCCAGCAGCTTCAATATCGGCACTGAAGCTTTCTTT. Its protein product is CASSFNIGTEAFF.

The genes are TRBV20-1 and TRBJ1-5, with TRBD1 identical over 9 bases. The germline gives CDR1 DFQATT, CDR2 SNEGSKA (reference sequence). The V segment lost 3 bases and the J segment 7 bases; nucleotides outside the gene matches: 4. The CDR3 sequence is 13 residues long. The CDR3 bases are TGCAGTGCTAGTACAGGGGGCGGCCAGCCCCAGCATTTT. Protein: CSASTGGGQPQHF.